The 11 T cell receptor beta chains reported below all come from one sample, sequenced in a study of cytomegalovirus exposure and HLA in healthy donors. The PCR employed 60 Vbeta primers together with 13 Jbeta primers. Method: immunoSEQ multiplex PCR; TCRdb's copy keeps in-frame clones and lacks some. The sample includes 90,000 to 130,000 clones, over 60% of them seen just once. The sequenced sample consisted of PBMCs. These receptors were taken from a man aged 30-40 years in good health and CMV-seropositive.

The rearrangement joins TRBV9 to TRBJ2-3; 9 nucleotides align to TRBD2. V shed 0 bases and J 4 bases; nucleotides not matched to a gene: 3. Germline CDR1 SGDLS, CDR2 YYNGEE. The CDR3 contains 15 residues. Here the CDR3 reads CASSVAAGGPDTQYF. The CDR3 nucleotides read TGTGCCAGCAGCGTAGCGGCGGGGGGGCCAGATACGCAGTATTTT.

The CDR3 bases are TGTGCCAGCAGTGACCCATACCCCCCTGGACTAGCGGGGGGCACAGATACGCAGTATTTT. Protein: CASSDPYPPGLAGGTDTQYF. The chain couples TRBV2 to TRBJ2-3; 13 positions match TRBD2. With 3 bases clipped from V and 1 base from J, the junction kept 13 bases outside the gene matches. The CDR3 extends over 20 amino acids. From germline, CDR1 is SNHLY and CDR2 FYNNEI.

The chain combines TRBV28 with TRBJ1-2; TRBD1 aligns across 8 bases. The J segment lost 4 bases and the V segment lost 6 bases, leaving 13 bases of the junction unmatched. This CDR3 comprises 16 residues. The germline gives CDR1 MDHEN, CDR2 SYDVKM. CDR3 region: CASSKTATGGSYGYTF. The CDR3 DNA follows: TGTGCCAGCAGCAAAACCGCAACAGGGGGGAGCTATGGCTACACCTTC.

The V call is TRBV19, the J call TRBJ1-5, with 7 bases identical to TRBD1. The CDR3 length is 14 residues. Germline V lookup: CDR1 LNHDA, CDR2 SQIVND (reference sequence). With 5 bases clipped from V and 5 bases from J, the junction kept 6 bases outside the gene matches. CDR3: CASSLRQGDQPQHF. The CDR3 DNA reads TGTGCCAGTAGTCTCCGACAGGGAGATCAGCCCCAGCATTTT.

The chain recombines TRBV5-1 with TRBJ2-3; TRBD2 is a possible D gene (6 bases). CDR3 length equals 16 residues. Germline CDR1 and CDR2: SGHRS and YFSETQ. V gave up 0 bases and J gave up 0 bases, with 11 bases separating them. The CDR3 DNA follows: TGCGCCAGCAGCTTGGGGGCAGGGACTAGCACAGATACGCAGTATTTT. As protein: CASSLGAGTSTDTQYF.

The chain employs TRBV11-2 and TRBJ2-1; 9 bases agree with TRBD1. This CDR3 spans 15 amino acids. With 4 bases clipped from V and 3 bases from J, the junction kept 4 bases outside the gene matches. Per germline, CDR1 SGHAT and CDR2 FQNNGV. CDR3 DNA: TGTGCCAGCAGCTCGACAGGGGGGTTCTACAATGAGCAGTTCTTC. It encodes CASSSTGGFYNEQFF. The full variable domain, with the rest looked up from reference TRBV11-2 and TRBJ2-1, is EAGVAQSPRYKIIEKRQSVAFWCNPISGHATLYWYQQILGQGPKLLIQFQNNGVVDDSQLPKDRFSAERLKGVDSTLKIQPAKLEDSAVYLCASSSTGGFYNEQFFGPGTRLTVL.

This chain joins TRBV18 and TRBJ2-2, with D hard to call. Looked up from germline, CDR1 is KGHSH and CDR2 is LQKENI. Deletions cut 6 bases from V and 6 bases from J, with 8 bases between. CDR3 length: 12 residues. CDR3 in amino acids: CASSSGSGELFF. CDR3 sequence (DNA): TGTGCCAGCTCCTCGGGTTCCGGGGAGCTGTTTTTT.

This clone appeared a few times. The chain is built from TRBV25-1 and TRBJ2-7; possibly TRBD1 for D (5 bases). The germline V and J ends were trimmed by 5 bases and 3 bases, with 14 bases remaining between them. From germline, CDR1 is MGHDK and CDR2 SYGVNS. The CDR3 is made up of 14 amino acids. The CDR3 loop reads CASSTTDSGYEQYF. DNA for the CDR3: TGTGCCAGCAGTACCACCGACAGTGGCTACGAGCAGTACTTC.

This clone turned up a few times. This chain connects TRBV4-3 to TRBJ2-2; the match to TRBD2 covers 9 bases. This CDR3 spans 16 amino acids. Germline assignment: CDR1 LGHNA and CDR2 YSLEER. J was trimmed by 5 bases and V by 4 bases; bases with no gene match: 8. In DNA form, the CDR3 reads TGCGCCAGCAGCCGAGCCTTGGCGGGGGGGACCGGGGAGCTGTTTTTT. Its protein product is CASSRALAGGTGELFF.

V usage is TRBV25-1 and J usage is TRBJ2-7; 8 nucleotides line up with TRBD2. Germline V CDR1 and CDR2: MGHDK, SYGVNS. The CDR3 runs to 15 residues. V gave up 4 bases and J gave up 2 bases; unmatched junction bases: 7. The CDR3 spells CASSGKRGLTYEQYF. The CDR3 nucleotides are TGTGCCAGCAGTGGTAAGCGGGGGCTGACCTACGAGCAGTACTTC.

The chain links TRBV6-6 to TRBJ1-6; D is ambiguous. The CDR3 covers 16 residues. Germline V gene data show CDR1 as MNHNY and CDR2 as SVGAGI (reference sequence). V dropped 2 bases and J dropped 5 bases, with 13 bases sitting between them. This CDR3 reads CASSYGEDSNNSPLHF. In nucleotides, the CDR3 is TGTGCCAGCAGTTACGGGGAGGATAGTAATAATTCACCCCTCCACTTT.